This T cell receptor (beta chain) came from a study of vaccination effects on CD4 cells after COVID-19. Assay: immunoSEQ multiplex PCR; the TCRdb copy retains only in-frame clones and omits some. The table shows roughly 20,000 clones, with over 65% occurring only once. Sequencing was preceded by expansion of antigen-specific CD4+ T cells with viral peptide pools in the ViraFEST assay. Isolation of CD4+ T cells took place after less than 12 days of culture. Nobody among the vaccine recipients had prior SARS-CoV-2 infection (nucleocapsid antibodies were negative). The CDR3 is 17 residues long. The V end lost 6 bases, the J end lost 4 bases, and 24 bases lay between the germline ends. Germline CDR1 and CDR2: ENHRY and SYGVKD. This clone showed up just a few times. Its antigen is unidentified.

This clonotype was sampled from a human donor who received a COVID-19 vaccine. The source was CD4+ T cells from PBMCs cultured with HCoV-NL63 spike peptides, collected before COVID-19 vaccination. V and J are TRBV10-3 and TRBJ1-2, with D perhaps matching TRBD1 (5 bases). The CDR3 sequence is CAISGNLLGAASYGYTF. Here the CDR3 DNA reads TGTGCCATCAGCGGTAACCTCCTAGGGGCCGCCTCCTATGGCTACACCTTC.